This passage covers 17 T cell receptor beta chains from one sample sequenced in a study of chemoradiotherapy in HPV16-positive cancers. Assay: immunoSEQ multiplex PCR; the TCRdb copy retains only in-frame clones and omits some. This sample has under 15,000 clones, with 86% found just once. The sequencing here drew on blood, taken from a patient who underwent chemoradiotherapy. The receptor source for this set is a human donor with HPV-associated anogenital cancer.

The gene calls are TRBV12-5 and TRBJ2-3; 8 bases map to TRBD2. The CDR3 length is 14 residues. Germline CDR1 and CDR2: LGHNT and FRNRAP. J lost 4 bases, V lost 6 bases, and 6 bases had no gene match. Here the CDR3 reads CASGGGGSADTQYF. The CDR3 nucleotides read TGTGCTAGTGGGGGCGGGGGGTCGGCAGATACGCAGTATTTT.

This chain joins TRBV11-2 and TRBJ1-2, with a possible D match to TRBD1 (5 bases). Germline CDR1 SGHAT, CDR2 FQNNGV. Trimming removed 1 base from V and 4 bases from J, with 22 bases in between. The CDR3 is 18 residues long. CDR3 residues: CASSLARFDSIIAYGYTF. The CDR3 nucleotides read TGTGCCAGCAGCTTAGCCCGTTTCGACAGTATAATTGCCTATGGCTACACCTTC. The full variable domain, rest sourced from reference TRBV11-2 and TRBJ1-2, is EAGVAQSPRYKIIEKRQSVAFWCNPISGHATLYWYQQILGQGPKLLIQFQNNGVVDDSQLPKDRFSAERLKGVDSTLKIQPAKLEDSAVYLCASSLARFDSIIAYGYTFGSGTRLTVV.

The V gene is TRBV7-9, the J gene TRBJ1-5; D is unresolved. CDR1 is SEHNR, CDR2 FQNEAQ, per germline (reference sequence). V lost 4 bases and J 4 bases, leaving 8 bases between the germline ends. This CDR3 is built from 13 residues. The CDR3 DNA reads TGTGCCAGCAGCTATGCGGAAAATCAGCCCCAGCATTTT. Protein sequence: CASSYAENQPQHF.

The chain joins TRBV6-1 to TRBJ2-4; 8 bases fit TRBD2. Germline V gene lookup returns CDR1 MNHNS and CDR2 SASEGT. V gave up 2 bases and J gave up 0 bases; unmatched junction bases: 6. This CDR3 is 17 amino acids long. This chain's CDR3 is CASSEYGLAGAKNIQYF. CDR3 coding DNA: TGTGCCAGCAGTGAATACGGGCTAGCGGGAGCCAAAAACATTCAGTACTTC.

This clone appeared a single time. The chain joins TRBV30 to TRBJ2-5, with 7 bases aligning to TRBD1. In germline, CDR1 is GTSNPN, CDR2 SVGIG (reference sequence). The CDR3 runs 14 residues. V lost 3 bases and J lost 1; bases outside the gene matches: 5. CDR3 nucleotide sequence: TGTGCCTGGAGGCCCACAGGGGCCCAAGAGACCCAGTACTTC. Its translation is CAWRPTGAQETQYF.

This rearrangement joins TRBV30 to TRBJ2-3, with TRBD2 identical over 10 bases. Germline CDR1 reads GTSNPN; CDR2 reads SVGIG (reference sequence). V lost 3 bases, J lost 11 bases, and 5 bases stayed unmatched. CDR3 size: 12 residues. The CDR3 reads CAWSYIAGGQYF. CDR3 DNA: TGTGCCTGGAGCTATATAGCGGGGGGGCAGTATTTT.

This clone showed up just a few times. CDR3 loop: CASSSVGGVRGYTF. As DNA, the CDR3 is TGTGCCAGCAGTTCGGTCGGTGGGGTGCGGGGCTACACCTTC. V and J are TRBV6-5 and TRBJ1-2; D is ambiguous. Germline V gene lookup returns CDR1 MNHEY and CDR2 SVGAGI. The CDR3 runs 14 residues. V dropped 4 bases and J dropped 8 bases, with 17 bases sitting between them.

This clone was observed once. The chain links TRBV5-6 to TRBJ2-4; D gene ambiguous. The CDR3 totals 12 residues. The V end was cut by 0 bases, the J end by 6 bases, with 4 bases between. CDR1 and CDR2 (germline): SGHDT, YYEEEE. CDR3 sequence reads: CASSLVGNIQYF. Here the CDR3 DNA reads TGTGCCAGCAGCTTGGTTGGAAACATTCAGTACTTC.

The chain uses TRBV10-3 and TRBJ2-3, with 8 bases aligning to TRBD2. This CDR3 has 15 residues. The V segment lost 5 bases and the J segment 3 bases; nucleotides outside the gene matches: 7. Looked up from germline, CDR1 is ENHRY and CDR2 is SYGVKD. The DNA for the CDR3 is TGTGCCATCAGTTCTACCGGGGGGGAAACAGATACGCAGTATTTT. This codes for CAISSTGGETDTQYF.

The chain links TRBV6-4 to TRBJ1-2, with 8 nucleotides matching TRBD1. V trimming: 5 bases; J trimming: 8 bases; junction bases outside the gene matches: 7. Germline V lookup: CDR1 MRHNA, CDR2 SNTAGT. CDR3 length: 13 amino acids. The DNA of the CDR3 is TGTGCCAGCAGTTCCGAGGACAGGGACGGCTACACCTTC. Translated, it gives CASSSEDRDGYTF.

This sequence joins TRBV4-3 and TRBJ2-7, with D perhaps matching TRBD2 (5 bases). CDR1 and CDR2 (germline): LGHNA, YSLEER. The CDR3 covers 16 residues. V was shortened by 1 base and J by 5 bases, with 18 bases between the two germline ends. The DNA of the CDR3 is TGCGCCAGCAGCCAAGGTCATGGAGGTTCCGAGGACGAGCAGTACTTC. As protein: CASSQGHGGSEDEQYF.

The V and J genes are TRBV7-2 and TRBJ2-5, with D possibly TRBD2 on 5 matching bases. CDR1 is SGHTA and CDR2 is FQGNSA in the germline V gene. The germline V and J ends were trimmed by 5 bases and 2 bases, with 15 bases remaining between them. The CDR3 covers 15 residues. This CDR3 is CASSPRGASQETQYF. CDR3 bases: TGTGCCAGCAGCCCCCGGGGAGCCTCTCAAGAGACCCAGTACTTC.

J is TRBJ1-6 and V is TRBV5-1, with a possible D match to TRBD1 (5 bases). Trimming removed 0 bases at V and 7 bases at J, with 11 bases between. CDR3 size: 15 residues. Germline values: CDR1 SGHRS, CDR2 YFSETQ. The DNA for the CDR3 is TGCGCCAGCAGCTTGGTAGGGGAGAGGAATTCACCCCTCCACTTT. Translated, it gives CASSLVGERNSPLHF.

The genes are TRBV25-1 and TRBJ1-1, with 7 bases aligning to TRBD1. With V trimmed by 6 bases and J by 4 bases, 8 bases remained unmatched. The CDR3 consists of 14 residues. CDR1 is MGHDK, CDR2 SYGVNS, per germline. The CDR3 sequence: CASSHDREGTEAFF. The CDR3 DNA sequence: TGTGCCAGCAGCCACGACAGGGAAGGCACTGAAGCTTTCTTT.

This clone has only a few counts. The chain joins TRBV21-1 to TRBJ1-1; the tabulated D call, TRBD1, remains unverified against the DNA. TRBV21-1 is reported as a pseudogene. The length of the CDR3 is 12 residues. CDR3 in DNA: TGTGCCAGCAGCAAGGGACAGGCTGAAGCTTTCTTT. Translated, it gives CASSKGQAEAFF.

The sample holds a few counts of this clone. V and J are TRBV19 and TRBJ1-5, with D perhaps matching TRBD1 (6 bases). Trimming left V 2 bases short and J 0 bases short, with 14 bases between. The germline V gene encodes CDR1 LNHDA and CDR2 SQIVND (reference sequence). This CDR3 contains 17 residues. This chain's CDR3 is CASSIQGNRLSNQPQHF. DNA of the CDR3: TGTGCCAGTAGTATACAGGGGAATAGGCTTAGCAATCAGCCCCAGCATTTT.

V and J are TRBV15 and TRBJ1-2, with no clear D. Trimming stripped 4 bases from V and 0 bases from J, with 6 bases between. Germline CDR1 and CDR2: LNHNV and YYDKDF (reference sequence). The CDR3 contains 13 residues. The CDR3 bases are TGTGCCACCAGCAAATCGGCTAACTATGGCTACACCTTC. This translates into CATSKSANYGYTF. The full variable domain, with the rest looked up from reference TRBV15 and TRBJ1-2, is DAMVIQNPRYQVTQFGKPVTLSCSQTLNHNVMYWYQQKSSQAPKLLFHYYDKDFNNEADTPDNFQSRRPNTSFCFLDIRSPGLGDTAMYLCATSKSANYGYTFGSGTRLTVV.